Below, 8 T cell receptor beta chains from the same sample are listed, as sequenced in a study of T cells in Graves' hyperthyroidism and ophthalmopathy. Amplification targeted TCR beta CDR3 regions from RNA transcripts. Researchers ran a first-round RT-PCR on the TCR CDR3 using the HTBI primer set. Using its own MiXCR run on the multiplex PCR reads, TCRdb lists one record per CDR3 protein. In the table there are about 350,000 distinct CDR3 sequences, roughly 15% of which are singletons. Sequenced sample: blood. All receptors come from a woman aged 55-69 years with Graves' ophthalmopathy.

This clonotype was detected ten times or more. This sequence joins TRBV7-3 and TRBJ1-1, with D uncertain. The germline gives CDR1 SGHTA, CDR2 FQGTGA. V was clipped by 3 bases and J by 2 bases, with 7 bases between them. This CDR3 has 13 residues. The CDR3 DNA sequence: TGTGCCAGCAGCTTGGAAATTAACACTGAAGCTTTCTTT. Encoded protein: CASSLEINTEAFF. The full variable domain, rest sourced from reference TRBV7-3 and TRBJ1-1, is GAGVSQTPSNKVTEKGKYVELRCDPISGHTALYWYRQSLGQGPEFLIYFQGTGAADDSGLPNDRFFAVRPEGSVSTLKIQRTERGDSAVYLCASSLEINTEAFFGQGTRLTVV.

This clonotype was seen repeatedly, ten times or more. The V call is TRBV6-1, the J call TRBJ1-5, with 10 bases aligning to TRBD1. V trimming: 5 bases; J trimming: 3 bases; junction bases outside the gene matches: 13. This CDR3 comprises 18 residues. Germline lookup yields CDR1 MNHNS and CDR2 SASEGT. This CDR3 is CASSSGQGRGSDNQPQHF. CDR3 sequence (DNA): TGTGCCAGCAGTTCGGGACAGGGGAGGGGATCGGACAATCAGCCCCAGCATTTT.

The rearrangement uses TRBV19 and TRBJ2-1; possible D gene TRBD2, 5 bases. This CDR3 has 13 amino acids. Per germline, CDR1 LNHDA and CDR2 SQIVND (reference sequence). V was pared by 8 bases and J by 6 bases, with 14 bases between. CDR3 DNA: TGTGCCAGTCCCGGCGAGGGAGCCAATGAGCAGTTCTTC. Protein sequence: CASPGEGANEQFF.

This clonotype was picked up many times. The V gene is TRBV6-1, the J gene TRBJ1-2, with D maybe TRBD1 (6 bases). CDR3 length: 14 amino acids. Trimming stripped 5 bases from V and 3 bases from J, with 13 bases between. The germline gives CDR1 MNHNS, CDR2 SASEGT. The CDR3 is CASSSDRLYYGYTF. CDR3 nucleotide sequence: TGTGCCAGCAGTTCGGACAGATTGTACTATGGCTACACCTTC.

This clonotype was seen repeatedly, ten times or more. The V gene is TRBV5-8, the J gene TRBJ2-5; the D call may be TRBD1 or TRBD2 (5 bases each). Trimming removed 2 bases from V and 2 bases from J, with 16 bases in between. This CDR3 is built from 16 residues. Germline V CDR1 and CDR2: SGHTS, YDEGEE. CDR3 in DNA: TGTGCCAGCAGCTTCTTCCGAGGGGCAGGGCAAGAGACCCAGTACTTC. As protein: CASSFFRGAGQETQYF.

This clonotype was detected ten times or more. The chain uses TRBV9 and TRBJ1-1, with D possibly being TRBD1 (5 bases). This CDR3 has 14 residues. Germline lookup yields CDR1 SGDLS and CDR2 YYNGEE. V shed 0 bases and J shed 6 bases, with 12 bases lying between them. CDR3 sequence (DNA): TGTGCCAGCAGCGTAGAGGGTAGGGGCCCTGAAGCTTTCTTT. This translates into CASSVEGRGPEAFF. The whole variable domain, filled in from reference TRBV9 and TRBJ1-1, reads DSGVTQTPKHLITATGQRVTLRCSPRSGDLSVYWYQQSLDQGLQFLIQYYNGEERAKGNILERFSAQQFPDLHSELNLSSLELGDSALYFCASSVEGRGPEAFFGQGTRLTVV.

This clonotype was found many times. The V gene is TRBV11-2, the J gene TRBJ2-7; weak D call: TRBD2 (6 bases). V lost 7 bases, J lost 5 bases, and 21 bases lay in between. The germline V gene encodes CDR1 SGHAT and CDR2 FQNNGV. The CDR3 covers 15 residues. CDR3 bases: TGTGCCAGCACCGAGGGGCCGGGGGAGTGGGACGAGCAGTACTTC. As protein: CASTEGPGEWDEQYF.

In its sample, this clonotype was seen many times. The rearrangement joins TRBV28 to TRBJ2-1, with D possibly called TRBD1 or TRBD2 (5 bases each). Germline V gives CDR1 MDHEN, CDR2 SYDVKM. V was cut by 5 bases and J by 4 bases, with 12 bases left in between. The CDR3 is 14 residues long. The CDR3, as DNA: TGTGCCAGCAGTCGGGACCAAGTATACAATGAGCAGTTCTTC. Translation gives CASSRDQVYNEQFF.